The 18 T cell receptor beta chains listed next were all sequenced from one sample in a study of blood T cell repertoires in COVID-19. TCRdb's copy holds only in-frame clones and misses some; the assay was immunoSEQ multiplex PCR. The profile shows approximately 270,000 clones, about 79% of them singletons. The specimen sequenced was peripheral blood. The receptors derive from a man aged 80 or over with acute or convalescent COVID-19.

CDR3 loop: CASSSDRSATYEQYF. Written as DNA, the CDR3 is TGTGCCAGTAGTAGCGACAGGTCTGCTACCTACGAGCAGTACTTC. This chain connects TRBV19 to TRBJ2-7, with D perhaps TRBD1 (6 bases). Trimming shortened V by 4 bases and J by 2 bases, and 15 bases separated the two germline ends. CDR1 and CDR2 (germline): LNHDA, SQIVND (reference sequence). The CDR3 runs 15 residues.

DNA for the CDR3: TGTGCCACCAGTGTTGGGGACAGGTTTGAGCCCCAGCATTTT. It yields the protein CATSVGDRFEPQHF. This sequence joins TRBV24-1 and TRBJ1-5; TRBD1 aligns across 8 bases. With 5 bases clipped from V and 8 bases from J, the junction kept 7 bases outside the gene matches. This CDR3 is built from 14 residues. Germline V gives CDR1 KGHDR, CDR2 SFDVKD.

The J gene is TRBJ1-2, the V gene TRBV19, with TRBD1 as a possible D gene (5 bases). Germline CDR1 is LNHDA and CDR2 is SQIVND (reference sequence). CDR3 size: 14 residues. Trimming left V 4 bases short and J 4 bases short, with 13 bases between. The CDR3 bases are TGTGCCAGTAGTAATGACGCAGGGTCCTATGGCTACACCTTC. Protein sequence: CASSNDAGSYGYTF. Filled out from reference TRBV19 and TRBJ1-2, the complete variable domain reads DGGITQSPKYLFRKEGQNVTLSCEQNLNHDAMYWYRQDPGQGLRLIYYSQIVNDFQKGDIAEGYSVSREKKESFPLTVTSAQKNPTAFYLCASSNDAGSYGYTFGSGTRLTVV.

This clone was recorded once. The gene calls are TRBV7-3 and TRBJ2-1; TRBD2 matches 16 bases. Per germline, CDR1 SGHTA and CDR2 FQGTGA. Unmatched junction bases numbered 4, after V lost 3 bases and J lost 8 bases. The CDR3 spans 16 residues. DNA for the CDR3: TGTGCCAGCAGCTTCGGGACTAGCGGGAGGGGGGATGAGCAGTTCTTC. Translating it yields CASSFGTSGRGDEQFF.

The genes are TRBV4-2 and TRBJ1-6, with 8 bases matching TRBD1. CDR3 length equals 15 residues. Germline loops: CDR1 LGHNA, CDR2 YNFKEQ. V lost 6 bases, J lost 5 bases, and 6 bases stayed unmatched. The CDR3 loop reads CASSGTGTHNSPLHF. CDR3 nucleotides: TGTGCCAGCAGTGGGACAGGAACACATAATTCACCCCTCCACTTT.

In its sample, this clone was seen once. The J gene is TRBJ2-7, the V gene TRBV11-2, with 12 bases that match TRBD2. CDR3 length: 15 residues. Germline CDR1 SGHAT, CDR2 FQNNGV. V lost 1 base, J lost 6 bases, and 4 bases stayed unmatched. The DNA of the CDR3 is TGTGCCAGCAGCTTAGGGACTAGCGGGAAAAGCGAGCAGTACTTC. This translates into CASSLGTSGKSEQYF.

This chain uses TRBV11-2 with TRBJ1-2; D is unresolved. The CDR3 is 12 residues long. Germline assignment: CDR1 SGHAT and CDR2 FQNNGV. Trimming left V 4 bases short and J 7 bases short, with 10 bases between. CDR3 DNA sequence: TGTGCCAGCAGCTATACCGGTGGTGGCTACACCTTC. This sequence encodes CASSYTGGGYTF.

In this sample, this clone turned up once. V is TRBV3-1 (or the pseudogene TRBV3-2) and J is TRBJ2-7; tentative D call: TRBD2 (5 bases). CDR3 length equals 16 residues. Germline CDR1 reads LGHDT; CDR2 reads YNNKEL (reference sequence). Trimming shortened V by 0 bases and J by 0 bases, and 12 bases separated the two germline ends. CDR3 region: CASSQDINSGSYEQYF. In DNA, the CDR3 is TGTGCCAGCAGCCAAGACATAAACAGCGGCTCCTACGAGCAGTACTTC.

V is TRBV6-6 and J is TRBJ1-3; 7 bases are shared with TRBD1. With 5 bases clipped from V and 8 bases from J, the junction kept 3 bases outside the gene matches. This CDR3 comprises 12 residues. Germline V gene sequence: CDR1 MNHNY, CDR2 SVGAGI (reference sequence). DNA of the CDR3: TGTGCCAGCAGTAATACAGGGGACACCATATATTTT. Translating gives CASSNTGDTIYF.

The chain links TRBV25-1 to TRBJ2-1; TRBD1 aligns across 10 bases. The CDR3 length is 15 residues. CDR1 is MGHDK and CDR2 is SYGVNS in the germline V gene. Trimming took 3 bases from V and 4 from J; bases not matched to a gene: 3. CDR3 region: CASSETGGRYNEQFF. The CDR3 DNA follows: TGTGCCAGCAGTGAGACAGGGGGCAGATACAATGAGCAGTTCTTC.

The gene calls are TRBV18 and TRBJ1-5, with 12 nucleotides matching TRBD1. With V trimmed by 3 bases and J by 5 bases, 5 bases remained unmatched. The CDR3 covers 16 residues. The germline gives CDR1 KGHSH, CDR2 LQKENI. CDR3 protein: CASSPGTGGVHQPQHF. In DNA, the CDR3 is TGTGCCAGCTCACCGGGGACAGGGGGCGTCCATCAGCCCCAGCATTTT.

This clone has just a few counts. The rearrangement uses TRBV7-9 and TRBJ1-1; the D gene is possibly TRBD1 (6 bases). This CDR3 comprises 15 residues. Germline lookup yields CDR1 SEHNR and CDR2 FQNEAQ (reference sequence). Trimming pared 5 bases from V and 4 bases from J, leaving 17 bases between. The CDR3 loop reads CASSIHTGRATEAFF. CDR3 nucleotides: TGTGCCAGCAGCATTCATACAGGGCGTGCCACTGAAGCTTTCTTT.

DNA of the CDR3: TGCGCCAGCAGCGAAGGACAGGGAACCGACGAGCAGTACTTC. Its protein is CASSEGQGTDEQYF. V and J are TRBV5-1 and TRBJ2-7; 8 nucleotides line up with TRBD1. From germline, CDR1 is SGHRS and CDR2 YFSETQ. This CDR3 comprises 14 residues. V shed 4 bases and J 5 bases; nucleotides not matched to a gene: 8.

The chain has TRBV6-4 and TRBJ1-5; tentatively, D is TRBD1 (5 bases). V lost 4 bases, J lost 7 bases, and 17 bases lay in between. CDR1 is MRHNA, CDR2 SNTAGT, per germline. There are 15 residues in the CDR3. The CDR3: CASSALWGVGQPQHF. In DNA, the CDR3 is TGTGCCAGCAGTGCCCTATGGGGCGTAGGGCAGCCCCAGCATTTT.

The CDR3 DNA is TGTGCCAGCAGCTTAGATCGCGGGTCCCCTGGAACTGAAGCTTTCTTT. Translation gives CASSLDRGSPGTEAFF. The chain combines TRBV11-2 with TRBJ1-1; D call uncertain. V gave up 0 bases and J gave up 5 bases, with 16 bases separating them. CDR1 is SGHAT and CDR2 is FQNNGV in the germline V gene. The CDR3 has 16 amino acids.

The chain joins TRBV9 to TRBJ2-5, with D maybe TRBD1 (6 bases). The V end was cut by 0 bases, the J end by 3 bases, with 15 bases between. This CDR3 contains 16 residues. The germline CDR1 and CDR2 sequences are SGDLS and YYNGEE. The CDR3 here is CASSVDPGTRKETQYF. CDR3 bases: TGTGCCAGCAGCGTAGACCCCGGGACAAGAAAAGAGACCCAGTACTTC.

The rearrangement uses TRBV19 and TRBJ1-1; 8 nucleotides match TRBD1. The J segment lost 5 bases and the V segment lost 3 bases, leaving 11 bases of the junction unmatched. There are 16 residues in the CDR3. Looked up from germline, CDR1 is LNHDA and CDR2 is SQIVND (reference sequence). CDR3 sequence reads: CASSMGRGPDRTEAFF. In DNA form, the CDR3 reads TGTGCCAGTAGTATGGGCAGGGGGCCTGATAGGACTGAAGCTTTCTTT. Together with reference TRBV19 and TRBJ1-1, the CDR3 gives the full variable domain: DGGITQSPKYLFRKEGQNVTLSCEQNLNHDAMYWYRQDPGQGLRLIYYSQIVNDFQKGDIAEGYSVSREKKESFPLTVTSAQKNPTAFYLCASSMGRGPDRTEAFFGQGTRLTVV.

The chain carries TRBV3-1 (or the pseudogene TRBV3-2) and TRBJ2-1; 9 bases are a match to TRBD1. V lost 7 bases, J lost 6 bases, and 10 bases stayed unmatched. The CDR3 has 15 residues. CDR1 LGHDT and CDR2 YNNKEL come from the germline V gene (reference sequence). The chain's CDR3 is CASTNPGQGSNEQFF. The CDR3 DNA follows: TGTGCCAGCACCAATCCGGGACAGGGAAGCAATGAGCAGTTCTTC.